Given below is one T cell receptor (beta chain) in context. V lost 4 bases and J lost 3; bases outside the gene matches: 11. Germline V lookup: CDR1 SGHDT, CDR2 YYEEEE. This CDR3 has 16 amino acids. Sequencing was performed with immunoSEQ multiplex PCR; in TCRdb, only in-frame clones are kept and a portion is missing. The table includes more than 200,000 clones, over 70% detected once. This record belongs to a study of blood T cell repertoires in COVID-19. Whole-study context: Acute and convalescent COVID-19 specimens originated in the United States, Italy and Spain.

Sequencing used peripheral blood. The source of this sequence is a woman aged 50 to 60 with acute or convalescent COVID-19. This chain links TRBV5-6 with TRBJ2-3, with 7 positions matching TRBD1. The CDR3 sequence is CASSLTGFQETDTQYF. CDR3 nucleotides: TGTGCCAGCAGCCTGACAGGGTTCCAGGAGACAGATACGCAGTATTTT.